Presented here are 5 T cell receptor beta chains from one specimen sequenced in a study of blood T cells in healthy people across ages. A J-beta primer mix and a sample-barcoded 5' primer were used in a second PCR of roughly 6 to 11 cycles. Each CDR3 protein is one row after TCRdb ran MiXCR on the 5' RACE reads. The repertoire holds 920,000 or so distinct CDR3 sequences, with more than 35% as singletons. Specimen: blood. The receptors derive from a woman aged 55-70 years in good health.

V usage is TRBV5-8 and J usage is TRBJ2-7, with 8 positions matching TRBD1. This CDR3 has 16 residues. The germline V gene has CDR1 SGHTS and CDR2 YDEGEE. The V segment lost 1 base and the J segment 2 bases; nucleotides outside the gene matches: 8. The CDR3 sequence: CASSLTGGYTPYEQYF. As DNA, the CDR3 is TGTGCCAGCAGCTTGACAGGGGGATATACCCCCTACGAGCAGTACTTC.

Turning to this clonotype: Since a much larger clone is just one base distant, this may be a read error. The genes are TRBV15 and TRBJ2-3; 7 nucleotides match TRBD2. Germline V CDR1 and CDR2: LNHNV, YYDKDF (reference sequence). The CDR3 totals 16 residues. With V trimmed by 3 bases and J by 3 bases, 9 bases remained unmatched. The CDR3 here is CATSSRLVGGTDTQYF. CDR3 coding DNA: TGTGCCACCAGCAGCCGACTAGTGGGAGGGACAGATACGCAGTATTTT.

This clonotype was observed a handful of times. The CDR3, as DNA: TGTGCCAGCAGTGAGCCGGGGGTTGAAGGCTACACCTTC. It translates to CASSEPGVEGYTF. The chain uses TRBV25-1 and TRBJ1-2; TRBD1 is a possible D gene (5 bases). Germline lookup yields CDR1 MGHDK and CDR2 SYGVNS. Trimming stripped 3 bases from V and 8 bases from J, with 13 bases between. The CDR3 loop spans 13 amino acids.

V is TRBV5-1 and J is TRBJ2-7, with 9 bases lining up with TRBD2. The DNA matches TRBJ2-5 better at its end, which makes the J call doubtful. CDR1 SGHRS and CDR2 YFSETQ come from the germline V gene. The CDR3 totals 16 residues. The DNA for the CDR3 is TGCGCCAGCAGCTTAGGGGCGGGAGGGCCGAGGGAGACCCAGTACTTC. Encoded protein: CASSLGAGGPRETQYF.

This clonotype was found once. The V gene is TRBV13, the J gene TRBJ2-7, with D perhaps given as TRBD1 or TRBD2 (6 bases each). The better agreement between TRBJ2-5 and the DNA end casts doubt on the J call. CDR3 length: 16 amino acids. Germline V gene sequence: CDR1 PRHDT, CDR2 FYEKMQ (reference sequence). The CDR3 is CASSLSETRGSETQYF. CDR3 nucleotides: TGTGCCAGCAGCTTATCGGAGACTAGGGGGTCGGAGACCCAGTACTTC.